This TCR beta chain was identified in a study of T cell responses to AZD1222 COVID-19 vaccine. Profiled with immunoSEQ multiplex PCR; TCRdb holds only in-frame clones, not every one. The profile shows 100,000 to 150,000 clones, more than 80% of them singletons. This CDR3 has 14 amino acids. Trimming took off 4 bases at V and 1 base at J, with 9 bases between the two ends. From germline, CDR1 is SGDLS and CDR2 YYNGEE. The origin of this receptor is an adult who received the AZD1222 COVID-19 vaccine. The input for sequencing was peripheral blood, taken 28 days after the second AZD1222 dose. V is TRBV9 and J is TRBJ1-5; a possible D gene is TRBD1 (5 bases). Written as DNA, the CDR3 is TGTGCCAGCAGCACCCGGGACAGCAATCAGCCCCAGCATTTT. Protein sequence: CASSTRDSNQPQHF. Full variable domain (remainder filled in from reference TRBV9 and TRBJ1-5): DSGVTQTPKHLITATGQRVTLRCSPRSGDLSVYWYQQSLDQGLQFLIQYYNGEERAKGNILERFSAQQFPDLHSELNLSSLELGDSALYFCASSTRDSNQPQHFGDGTRLSIL.